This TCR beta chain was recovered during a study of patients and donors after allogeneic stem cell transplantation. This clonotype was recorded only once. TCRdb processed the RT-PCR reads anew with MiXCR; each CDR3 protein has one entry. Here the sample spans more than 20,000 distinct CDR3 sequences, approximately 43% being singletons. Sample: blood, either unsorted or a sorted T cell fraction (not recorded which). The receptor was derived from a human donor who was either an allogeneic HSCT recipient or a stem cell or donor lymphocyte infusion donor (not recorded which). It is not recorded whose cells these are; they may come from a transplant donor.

The CDR3 sequence is CSVLDRVGQPQHF. The CDR3, as DNA: TGCAGCGTCCTTGACAGGGTAGGTCAGCCCCAGCATTTT. This chain joins TRBV29-1 and TRBJ1-5; 7 positions match TRBD1. Germline trimming cut 6 bases from V and 6 bases from J; bases unmatched to any gene: 8. Per the germline V gene, CDR1 is SQVTM and CDR2 is ANQGSEA. The CDR3 is 13 residues long.